Below, 16 T cell receptor beta chains from the same sample are listed, as sequenced in a study of T cell changes during pregnancy in multiple sclerosis. TCRdb keeps only in-frame clones here, not all; method: immunoSEQ multiplex PCR. The sample lists about 70,000 clones, about nine tenths occurring once. This specimen consisted of peripheral blood, obtained in the first trimester of pregnancy. Receptors originate from a female donor with multiple sclerosis, enrolled in a pregnancy study.

This clone appeared a single time. The chain carries TRBV10-2 and TRBJ1-1; D is undetermined. The length of the CDR3 is 15 residues. V was trimmed by 3 bases and J by 5 bases, leaving 16 bases between them. CDR1 and CDR2 from the germline V gene are WSHSY and SAAADI. CDR3 bases: TGCGCCAGCAGTGATGCAAGAGGGCGAAAGACTGAAGCTTTCTTT. The encoded protein is CASSDARGRKTEAFF.

The gene calls are TRBV2 and TRBJ1-1, with D possibly TRBD1 on 5 matching bases. This CDR3 has 14 residues. Germline V gene data show CDR1 as SNHLY and CDR2 as FYNNEI. V shed 10 bases and J shed 1 base, with 16 bases lying between them. The CDR3 region has the DNA TGTGCCACCCCCCGGGCGGGGACGAACACTGAAGCTTTCTTT. Residues: CATPRAGTNTEAFF.

This clone was picked up one time. The rearrangement uses TRBV10-1 and TRBJ2-3; the D gene is possibly TRBD2 (6 bases). The germline gives CDR1 WNHNN, CDR2 SYGVQD (reference sequence). The CDR3 is made up of 15 amino acids. Trimming pared 0 bases from V and 3 bases from J, leaving 10 bases between. This CDR3 reads CASSESPGETDTQYF. The CDR3 nucleotides read TGCGCCAGCAGTGAGTCCCCGGGAGAGACAGATACGCAGTATTTT.

The rearrangement joins TRBV6-4 to TRBJ2-2; 11 nucleotides agree with TRBD2. The V and J ends lost 4 bases and 5 bases, in that order; junction bases with no gene match: 3. Per germline, CDR1 MRHNA and CDR2 SNTAGT. CDR3 size: 15 residues. The CDR3 sequence is CASSVGTSGTGELFF. CDR3 in DNA: TGTGCCAGCAGTGTGGGGACTAGCGGTACCGGGGAGCTGTTTTTT.

The genes are TRBV7-6 and TRBJ2-1, with unresolved D. The V end was cut by 4 bases, the J end by 5 bases, with 30 bases between. This CDR3 region has 20 residues. The germline CDR1 and CDR2 sequences are SGHVS and FNYEAQ. The CDR3 loop is CASSSFGAHSHLSVNNEQFF. The DNA for the CDR3 is TGTGCCAGCAGCTCATTTGGCGCCCATTCCCATTTGAGCGTAAACAATGAGCAGTTCTTC.

The chain couples TRBV5-1 to TRBJ2-3; 9 bases match TRBD1. The germline gives CDR1 SGHRS, CDR2 YFSETQ. Trimming at V came to 2 bases and at J to 6 bases, leaving 13 bases not matched to a gene. CDR3 length: 17 residues. CDR3 coding DNA: TGCGCCAGCAGCTTTTATATGACACAGGGGGCATGGGATACGCAGTATTTT. It encodes CASSFYMTQGAWDTQYF.

The chain joins TRBV5-4 to TRBJ1-6; the D is unclear. V dropped 0 bases and J dropped 9 bases, with 13 bases sitting between them. Per germline, CDR1 SGHNT and CDR2 YYREEE (reference sequence). The CDR3 is made up of 15 amino acids. This CDR3 reads CASSLAGGGGSPLHF. CDR3 nucleotides: TGTGCCAGCAGCTTGGCGGGCGGAGGTGGTTCACCCCTCCACTTT.

The chain combines TRBV7-9 with TRBJ1-5; D uncertain. CDR3 length: 13 amino acids. Per the germline V gene, CDR1 is SEHNR and CDR2 is FQNEAQ (reference sequence). The V end lost 0 bases, the J end lost 5 bases, and 5 bases lay between the germline ends. The CDR3, as DNA: TGTGCCAGCAGCTTAGCGTTCGATCAGCCCCAGCATTTT. Translated, it gives CASSLAFDQPQHF.

The chain employs TRBV13 and TRBJ2-2; D possibly corresponds to TRBD1 (6 bases). In germline, CDR1 is PRHDT, CDR2 FYEKMQ (reference sequence). The CDR3 is 14 residues long. The V end was cut by 3 bases, the J end by 5 bases, with 10 bases between. In DNA form, the CDR3 reads TGTGCCAGCAGCTTTGGGACAACTACCGGGGAGCTGTTTTTT. It yields the protein CASSFGTTTGELFF.

The chain couples TRBV30 to TRBJ1-2; 10 nucleotides align to TRBD1. Germline V lookup: CDR1 GTSNPN, CDR2 SVGIG (reference sequence). V was clipped by 6 bases and J by 8 bases; unmatched bases: 6. The CDR3 is made up of 12 amino acids. The CDR3: CACRDRGSGYTF. The DNA of the CDR3 is TGTGCCTGCCGGGACAGGGGATCCGGCTACACCTTC. Full variable domain (outside the CDR3, taken from reference TRBV30 and TRBJ1-2): SQTIHQWPATLVQPVGSPLSLECTVEGTSNPNLYWYRQAAGRGLQLLFYSVGIGQISSEVPQNLSASRPQDRQFILSSKKLLLSDSGFYLCACRDRGSGYTFGSGTRLTVV.

The rearrangement links TRBV5-1 to TRBJ2-5; D is uncertain. This CDR3 spans 16 amino acids. With 4 bases removed from V and 5 bases from J, the gap between germline ends came to 21 bases. The germline V gene has CDR1 SGHRS and CDR2 YFSETQ. For the CDR3, the DNA is TGCGCCAGCAGCCCCCGAGGAGCTCCCGTCGGGGAGACCCAGTACTTC. The encoded protein is CASSPRGAPVGETQYF.

The J gene is TRBJ1-1, the V gene TRBV15; TRBD1 aligns across 10 bases. Germline CDR1 is LNHNV and CDR2 is YYDKDF (reference sequence). After removal of 5 bases from V and 0 bases from J, the junction contained 9 bases not matched to a gene. This CDR3 contains 17 residues. The CDR3 sequence is CATSDRTGGLVNTEAFF. The DNA for the CDR3 is TGTGCCACCAGCGACCGGACAGGGGGTCTCGTGAACACTGAAGCTTTCTTT.

CDR3 DNA: TGTGCCAGCAGCCTAGAAGGACAGCCTCTTTCGAATGGCTACACCTTC. Encoded protein: CASSLEGQPLSNGYTF. This rearrangement joins TRBV7-3 to TRBJ1-2, with D possibly matching TRBD1 (6 bases). V was clipped by 5 bases and J by 6 bases, with 22 bases between them. Germline V CDR1 and CDR2: SGHTA, FQGTGA. This CDR3 has 16 residues. The full variable domain, rest sourced from reference TRBV7-3 and TRBJ1-2, is GAGVSQTPSNKVTEKGKYVELRCDPISGHTALYWYRQSLGQGPEFLIYFQGTGAADDSGLPNDRFFAVRPEGSVSTLKIQRTERGDSAVYLCASSLEGQPLSNGYTFGSGTRLTVV.

This chain joins TRBV30 and TRBJ2-2; D possibly corresponds to TRBD2 (6 bases). Germline V gives CDR1 GTSNPN, CDR2 SVGIG (reference sequence). V lost 5 bases and J lost 6, with 19 bases in between. The CDR3 has 15 residues. CDR3 protein: CAWSTGREYAGELFF. The CDR3 nucleotides read TGTGCCTGGTCCACGGGACGGGAGTACGCCGGGGAGCTGTTTTTT. The entire variable domain, with the rest obtained from reference TRBV30 and TRBJ2-2, is as follows: SQTIHQWPATLVQPVGSPLSLECTVEGTSNPNLYWYRQAAGRGLQLLFYSVGIGQISSEVPQNLSASRPQDRQFILSSKKLLLSDSGFYLCAWSTGREYAGELFFGEGSRLTVL.

In its sample, this clone was seen a few times. The chain joins TRBV7-9 to TRBJ1-1; D call uncertain. This CDR3 spans 15 amino acids. Germline CDR1 SEHNR, CDR2 FQNEAQ (reference sequence). Trimming shortened V by 7 bases and J by 0 bases, and 15 bases separated the two germline ends. In nucleotides, the CDR3 is TGTGCCAGCACCCGAGCCCCCCCTCTGAACACTGAAGCTTTCTTT. It specifies CASTRAPPLNTEAFF.

The CDR3 nucleotides are TGCGCCAGCAGCCGCTCGGGGGAGAGGGCAGAGACCCAGTACTTC. This gives the protein CASSRSGERAETQYF. The chain combines TRBV5-1 with TRBJ2-5; maybe TRBD2 (6 bases). Between the trimmed V and J ends, which lost 4 bases and 4 bases, there was a span of 17 bases. This CDR3 comprises 15 residues. Looked up from germline, CDR1 is SGHRS and CDR2 is YFSETQ.